This T cell receptor (beta chain) derives from a study of memory CD4+ T cells and cytomegalovirus serostatus. Turning to the study itself: Healthy Belgian adult donors included 9 or 10 CMV-positive and some 25 CMV-negative people.

The V end lost 2 bases, the J end lost 6 bases, and 25 bases lay between the germline ends. CDR3 length: 19 amino acids. CDR1 is SGHDN, CDR2 FVKESK, per germline. Of note for this clone: Its antigen is undetermined.

Broader study findings: Of 150 to 200 reported CMV TCRbeta sequences, about 67 were found in memory CD4+ repertoires. Suggested: most of the CMV-linked TCR signature lies in CD4+ memory cells.

The repertoire was sequenced with immunoSEQ multiplex PCR; TCRdb's copy has only in-frame clones and lacks some. The sample shows 80,000 or so clones, just under 80% of them seen only once. The sort gate was single viable CD3+CD4+CD8-CD45RO+ cells for memory CD4+ T cells. Serum IgG to CMV pp150, pp28, p38 and p52 defined serostatus. This clonotype originated in an adult in good health and CMV-seropositive. The sequencing sample was made of memory CD4+ T cells from blood. This rearrangement joins TRBV14 to TRBJ2-2; maybe TRBD2 (7 bases). CDR3 loop: CASSQRFTGGFPRPGELFF. For the CDR3, the DNA is TGTGCCAGCAGCCAACGTTTTACGGGGGGCTTCCCGAGGCCCGGGGAGCTGTTTTTT.